This T cell receptor beta chain appears in the sequencing data of a study of metastatic and nonmetastatic thyroid tumors. Trimming removed 6 bases from V and 3 bases from J; junction bases left unmatched: 4. This CDR3 comprises 15 residues. Per germline, CDR1 SNHLY and CDR2 FYNNEI. This clone rates as medium-sized (0.01 to 0.1%). TCRdb re-called the PCR reads with MiXCR. The sample has roughly 20,000 clones, about 20% seen once. There were no patients who had received any treatment before thyroid surgery. Sequencing input: adjacent normal tissue. The clonotype comes from a female donor with papillary thyroid cancer or a benign thyroid nodule (not recorded which). Some clones in this sample may be carry-over from other donors' samples. This sequence joins TRBV2 and TRBJ2-6; 8 bases are shared with TRBD1. DNA of the CDR3: TGTGCCAGCAGCCTAGGACAGGGTGGGGCCAACGTCCTGACTTTC. It codes for CASSLGQGGANVLTF.